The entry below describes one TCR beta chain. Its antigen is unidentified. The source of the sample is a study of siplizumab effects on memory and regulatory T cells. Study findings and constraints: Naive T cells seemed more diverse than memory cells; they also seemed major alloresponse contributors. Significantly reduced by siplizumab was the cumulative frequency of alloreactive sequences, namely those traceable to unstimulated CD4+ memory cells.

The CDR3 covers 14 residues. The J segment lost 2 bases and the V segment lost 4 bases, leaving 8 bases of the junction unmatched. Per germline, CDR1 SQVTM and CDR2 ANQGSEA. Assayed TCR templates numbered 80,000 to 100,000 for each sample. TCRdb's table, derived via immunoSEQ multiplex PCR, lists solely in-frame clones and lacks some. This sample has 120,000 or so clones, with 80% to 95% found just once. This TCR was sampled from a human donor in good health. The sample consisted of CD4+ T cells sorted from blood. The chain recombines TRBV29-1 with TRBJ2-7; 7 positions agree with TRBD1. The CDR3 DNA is TGCAGCGTTGGACGGGGCAGGGGGACCTACGAGCAGTACTTC. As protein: CSVGRGRGTYEQYF.